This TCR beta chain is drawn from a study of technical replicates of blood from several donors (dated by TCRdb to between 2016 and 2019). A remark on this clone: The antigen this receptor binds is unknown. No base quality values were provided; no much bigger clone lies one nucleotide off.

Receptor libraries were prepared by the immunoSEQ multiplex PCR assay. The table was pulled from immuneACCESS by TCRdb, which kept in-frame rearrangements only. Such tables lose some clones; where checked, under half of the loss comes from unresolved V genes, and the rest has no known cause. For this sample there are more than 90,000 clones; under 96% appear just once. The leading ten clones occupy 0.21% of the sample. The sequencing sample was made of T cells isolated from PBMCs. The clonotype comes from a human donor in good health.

The CDR3 has the sequence CASSVRDRMNTEAFF. The DNA is TGTGCCAGCAGCGTGAGGGACAGAATGAACACTGAAGCTTTCTTT. The chain was built from TRBV7-8 and TRBJ1-1; 7 central bases correspond to TRBD1. V is cut back by 5 bases and J by 0 bases, with 6 bases in the junction unmatched. Taken from cysteine to phenylalanine, the CDR3 has 15 residues. CDR3 DNA is the only sequence kept; it has 45 bases, read in frame from the first base. As encoded in the germline V gene, CDR1 is SGHVS while CDR2 is FQNEAQ.